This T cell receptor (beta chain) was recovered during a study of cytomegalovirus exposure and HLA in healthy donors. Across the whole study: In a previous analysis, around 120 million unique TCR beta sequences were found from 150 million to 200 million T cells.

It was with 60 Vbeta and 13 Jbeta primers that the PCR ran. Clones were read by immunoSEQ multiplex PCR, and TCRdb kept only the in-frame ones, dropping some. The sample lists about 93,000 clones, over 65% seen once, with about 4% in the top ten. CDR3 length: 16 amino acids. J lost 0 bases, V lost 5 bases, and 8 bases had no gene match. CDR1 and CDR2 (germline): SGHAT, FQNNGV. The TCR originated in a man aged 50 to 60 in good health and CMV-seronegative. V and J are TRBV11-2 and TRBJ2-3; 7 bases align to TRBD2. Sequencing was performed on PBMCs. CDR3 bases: TGTGCCAGCAGCCTAGGACTAGGACTGAGCACAGATACGCAGTATTTT. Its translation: CASSLGLGLSTDTQYF.